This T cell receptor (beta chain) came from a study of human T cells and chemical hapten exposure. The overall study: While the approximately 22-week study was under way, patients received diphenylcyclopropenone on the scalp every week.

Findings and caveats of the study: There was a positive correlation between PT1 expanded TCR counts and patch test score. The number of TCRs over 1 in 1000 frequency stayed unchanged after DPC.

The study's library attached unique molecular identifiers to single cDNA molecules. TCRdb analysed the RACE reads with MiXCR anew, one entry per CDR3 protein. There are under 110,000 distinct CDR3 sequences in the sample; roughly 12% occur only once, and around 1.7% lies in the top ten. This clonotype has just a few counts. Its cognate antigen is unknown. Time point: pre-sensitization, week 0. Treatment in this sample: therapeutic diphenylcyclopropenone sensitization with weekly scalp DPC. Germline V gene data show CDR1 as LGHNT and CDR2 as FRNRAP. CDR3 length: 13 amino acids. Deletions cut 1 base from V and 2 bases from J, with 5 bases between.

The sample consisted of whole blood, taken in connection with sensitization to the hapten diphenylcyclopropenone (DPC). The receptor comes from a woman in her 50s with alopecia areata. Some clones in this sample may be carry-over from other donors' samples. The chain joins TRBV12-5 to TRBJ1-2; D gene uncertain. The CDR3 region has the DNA TGTGCTAGTGGTTTGGCATCCAACTATGGCTACACCTTC. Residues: CASGLASNYGYTF.